The rows below give T cell receptor beta chains drawn from one sample of a study of CD8 T cells in Susac syndrome. TCRdb used MiXCR to reprocess the immunoSEQ multiplex PCR reads, holding one entry per CDR3 protein. The sample carries 250,000 to 300,000 distinct CDR3 sequences, approximately 81% recorded once. Sequenced material: CD8+ T cells from PBMCs. These receptor sequences come from a human donor with multiple sclerosis. The CDR3 runs from the conserved cysteine through the conserved F or W. Fields, in order: D gene, J gene, V gene, clone size, CDR3 protein, CDR3 DNA. D genes are given only for firm matches. Some rows mark clone size as missing; the rest say once, few, many or name a class of expanded clone.

. | TRBJ2-1 | TRBV29-1 | . | CSVEDTPGVLSEQFF | TGCAGCGTTGAAGACACACCGGGAGTTCTATCGGAGCAGTTCTTC
TRBD2 | TRBJ2-3 | TRBV9 | . | CASSVAGRLRDTQYF | TGTGCCAGCAGCGTAGCCGGGAGGTTACGGGATACGCAGTATTTT
TRBD1 | TRBJ2-4 | TRBV7-9 | . | CASSLARTGGRKNIQYF | TGTGCCAGCAGCTTAGCCAGGACAGGGGGCCGTAAAAACATTCAGTACTTC
. | TRBJ2-2 | TRBV7-3 | . | CASSLSGPPGELFF | TGTGCCAGCAGCCTCTCCGGGCCACCCGGGGAGCTGTTTTTT
. | TRBJ2-5 | TRBV3-1 | . | CASSQDGPGQKETQYF | TGTGCCAGCAGCCAAGATGGTCCGGGACAAAAAGAGACCCAGTACTTC
. | TRBJ1-3 | TRBV27 | . | CASSRTYSSGNTIYF | TGTGCCAGCAGTCGGACATATAGCTCTGGAAACACCATATATTTT
. | TRBJ2-7 | TRBV27 | few | CASRPDSSYEQYF | TGTGCCAGCAGGCCCGACAGCTCCTACGAGCAGTACTTC
. | TRBJ2-7 | TRBV2 | . | CASGEAFYEQYF | TGTGCCAGCGGGGAAGCTTTCTACGAGCAGTACTTC
TRBD2 | TRBJ2-5 | TRBV2 | . | CASSELLAGGTETQYF | TGTGCCAGCAGTGAATTACTAGCGGGAGGAACAGAGACCCAGTACTTC
. | TRBJ2-5 | TRBV12-5 | . | CASGSFSIRQETQYF | TGTGCTAGTGGTTCCTTCTCGATCCGCCAAGAGACCCAGTACTTC
. | TRBJ2-7 | TRBV12-3/TRBV12-4 | . | CASSPTGNSIYEQYF | TGTGCCAGCAGCCCCACAGGGAATAGCATTTACGAGCAGTACTTC
. | TRBJ2-7 | TRBV6-2/TRBV6-3 | . | CASSYSRDEQYF | TGTGCCAGCAGTTACTCCCGCGACGAGCAGTACTTC
TRBD2 | TRBJ2-7 | TRBV30 | . | CAWSTQRLAVIYEQYF | TGTGCCTGGAGTACCCAACGACTAGCGGTTATATACGAGCAGTACTTC
. | TRBJ2-1 | TRBV6-4 | . | CASTVAEYNEQFF | TGTGCCAGCACGGTAGCGGAATACAATGAGCAGTTCTTC
TRBD1 | TRBJ2-2 | TRBV28 | once | CATADRGSGELFF | TGTGCCACTGCGGACAGGGGCTCCGGGGAGCTGTTTTTT
. | TRBJ1-4 | TRBV4-1 | once | CASSRIGEKLFF | TGCGCCAGCAGCCGGATAGGTGAAAAACTGTTTTTT
. | TRBJ2-7 | TRBV6-2/TRBV6-3 | . | CASSTNRIYEQYF | TGTGCCAGCAGCACTAACCGGATCTACGAGCAATACTTC
TRBD2 | TRBJ2-1 | TRBV18 | . | CASSPKSGSPHNEQFF | TGTGCCAGCTCACCAAAGAGCGGGAGCCCTCACAATGAGCAGTTCTTC
TRBD2 | TRBJ2-2 | TRBV10-3 | . | CAITWGRAGGELFF | TGTGCCATCACTTGGGGGAGGGCCGGCGGGGAGCTGTTTTTT
. | TRBJ2-6 | TRBV30 | . | CAWSVQVRLSGANVLTF | TGTGCCTGGAGTGTACAAGTAAGGTTGTCTGGGGCCAACGTCCTGACTTTC
. | TRBJ2-5 | TRBV9 | once | CASSVAQGGETQYF | TGTGCCAGCAGCGTAGCCCAGGGAGGAGAGACCCAGTACTTC
. | TRBJ1-5 | TRBV27 | . | CASSSWESVSAQHF | TGTGCCAGCAGTTCATGGGAGTCTGTATCGGCCCAGCATTTT
. | TRBJ2-1 | TRBV28 | . | CASSTYNGQFF | TGTGCCAGCAGCACTTACAATGGGCAGTTCTTC
. | TRBJ2-1 | TRBV6-5 | few | CASSYGPINEQFF | TGTGCCAGCAGTTACGGGCCTATCAATGAGCAGTTCTTC
TRBD2 | TRBJ2-7 | TRBV6-2/TRBV6-3 | . | CASSYSGGGYYEQYF | TGTGCCAGCAGTTACTCTGGGGGGGGATACTACGAGCAGTACTTC
TRBD2 | TRBJ2-1 | TRBV5-5 | few | CASSPTGTSSYNEQFF | TGTGCCAGCAGCCCTACCGGGACTAGCTCCTACAATGAGCAGTTCTTC
. | TRBJ2-7 | TRBV29-1 | . | CSVEEQGVDEQYF | TGCAGCGTTGAGGAACAGGGTGTGGACGAGCAGTACTTC
. | TRBJ2-7 | TRBV15 | . | CATSDSGLPYEQYF | TGTGCCACCAGCGATTCGGGACTTCCATACGAGCAGTACTTC
TRBD2 | TRBJ2-5 | TRBV7-6 | . | CASSRGEGSWDF | TGTGCCAGCAGCCGAGGGGAGGGCTCGTGGGACTTC
. | TRBJ2-7 | TRBV6-6 | . | CASRPDWTPYEQYF | TGTGCCAGCAGACCCGACTGGACTCCCTACGAGCAGTACTTC
TRBD2 | TRBJ2-7 | TRBV5-6 | . | CASSTLLAVYEQYF | TGTGCCAGCAGCACTCTTCTAGCGGTCTACGAGCAGTACTTC
. | TRBJ2-7 | TRBV27 | once | CASSLSRRSNYEQYF | TGTGCCAGCAGTTTATCGAGACGGTCTAACTACGAGCAGTACTTC
. | TRBJ2-5 | TRBV7-6 | few | CASSYLGPTSVQTQYF | TGTGCCAGCAGTTATCTAGGCCCCACATCTGTGCAGACCCAGTACTTC
TRBD2 | TRBJ2-7 | TRBV14 | . | CASAGTSGPSSYEQYF | TGTGCCAGCGCCGGGACTAGCGGGCCTAGCTCCTACGAGCAGTACTTC
. | TRBJ2-2 | TRBV6-5 | . | CASSYSIGYAANTGELFF | TGTGCCAGCAGTTACTCGATAGGCTACGCTGCGAACACCGGGGAGCTGTTTTTT
. | TRBJ1-2 | TRBV11-2 | . | CASSPSRGGNYGYTF | TGTGCCAGCAGCCCATCAAGGGGCGGCAACTATGGCTACACCTTC
. | TRBJ2-7 | TRBV2 | . | CASIVGWQDEQYF | TGTGCCAGCATTGTGGGCTGGCAGGACGAGCAGTACTTC
. | TRBJ2-7 | TRBV20-1 | few | CSARDRTLTYEQYF | TGCAGTGCTAGAGATAGGACGCTTACCTACGAGCAGTACTTC
. | TRBJ1-5 | TRBV5-1 | . | CASSLENGANQPQHF | TGCGCCAGCAGCTTGGAGAACGGAGCAAATCAGCCCCAGCATTTT